A selection of T cell receptor beta chains follows, all from one sample in a study of human T cells and chemical hapten exposure. TCRdb independently ran MiXCR on the RACE reads; one entry per CDR3 protein. The sample has fewer than 300,000 distinct CDR3 sequences; about 9.4% are singletons. This material consisted of whole blood, taken in connection with sensitization to the hapten diphenylcyclopropenone (DPC). Receptors originate from a middle-aged woman with alopecia areata. Some clones in this sample may be carry-over from other donors' samples. Both conserved end residues are part of each CDR3. The D gene is left open where the match is weak. Size values are once, few and many counts, or a class for expanded clones, and some rows have none.

14	many	TRBV7-9	TRBJ1-5	.	TGTGCCAGCAGCCCGACAGATCTCAATCAGCCCCAGCATTTT	CASSPTDLNQPQHF
13	few	TRBV20-1	TRBJ2-1	TRBD1	TGCAGTGCTGGGGACAGGATTCACAATGAGCAGTTCTTC	CSAGDRIHNEQFF
13	many	TRBV6-6	TRBJ2-7	TRBD2	TGTGCCAGCAGACCACGGGAGGGAAGTATCGAGTACTTC	CASRPREGSIEYF
14	few	TRBV7-2	TRBJ1-4	.	TGTGCCAGCAGCCCGACAGCATATAATGAAAAACTGTTTTTT	CASSPTAYNEKLFF
14	many	TRBV3-1	TRBJ2-7	TRBD2	TGTGCCAGCAGCCAATTGCGCGGGAGGGACGAGCAGTACTTC	CASSQLRGRDEQYF
14	.	TRBV4-3	TRBJ2-2	TRBD1	TGCGCCAGCAGCCTGGGACAGAGCACCGGGGAGCTGTTTTTT	CASSLGQSTGELFF
14	many	TRBV5-1	TRBJ1-5	.	TGCGCCAGCAGCTTGGGGCAGGCGGGACAGCCCCAGCATTTT	CASSLGQAGQPQHF
14	.	TRBV7-2	TRBJ1-5	.	TGTGCCAGCAGCTTAGGAAACCCCAATCAGCCCCAGCATTTT	CASSLGNPNQPQHF
15	few	TRBV27	TRBJ2-2	.	TGTGCCAGCAGTTTCGGGGGCAGCTCTACCGGGGAGCTGTTTTTT	CASSFGGSSTGELFF
14	.	TRBV18	TRBJ1-3	.	TGTGCCAGCTCAGGGCAAAGCTCTGGAAACACCATATATTTT	CASSGQSSGNTIYF
13	few	TRBV6-4	TRBJ1-4	.	TGTGCCGGGCGGACGGCAACTAATGAAAAACTGTTTTTT	CAGRTATNEKLFF
15	few	TRBV7-2	TRBJ2-2	.	TGTGCCAGCAGCTTAGACAGGGGGGGCACCGGGGAGCTGTTTTTT	CASSLDRGGTGELFF
13	.	TRBV20-1	TRBJ2-3	.	TGCAGTGCTAGCACTCCCCCCTCCCGTACGCAGTATTTT	CSASTPPSRTQYF
14	.	TRBV7-2	TRBJ2-5	TRBD2	TGTGCCAGCAGCCCAATAGCGGGCCGGGAGACCCAGTACTTC	CASSPIAGRETQYF
13	many	TRBV15	TRBJ1-1	TRBD1	TGTGCCACCGGACAGGGCATGAACACTGAAGCTTTCTTT	CATGQGMNTEAFF
13	few	TRBV29-1	TRBJ2-3	.	TGCAGCGTTGAAGGCCCAGCCACAGATACGCAGTATTTT	CSVEGPATDTQYF
14	few	TRBV4-2	TRBJ2-2	.	TGTGCCAGCAGCCAAGAGGGCACAACCGGGGAGCTGTTTTTT	CASSQEGTTGELFF
13	.	TRBV7-2	TRBJ1-1	.	TGTGCCAGCAGACAGACACAGGGTAATGAAGCTTTCTTT	CASRQTQGNEAFF
18	.	TRBV24-1	TRBJ2-3	.	TGTGCCACCAGTGATCCGATCTGGACAGGAGGGAGCACAGATACGCAGTATTTT	CATSDPIWTGGSTDTQYF
12	many	TRBV2	TRBJ1-5	.	TGTGCCAGCAGTCCAGACAATCAGCCCCAGCATTTT	CASSPDNQPQHF
12	many	TRBV12-3/TRBV12-4	TRBJ1-2	.	TGTGCCAGCAGTGCCGACAGCTATGGCTACACCTTC	CASSADSYGYTF
13	few	TRBV28	TRBJ2-7	.	TGTGCCAGCAGTTCAACGGGAGTCTACGAGCAGTACTTC	CASSSTGVYEQYF
15	many	TRBV4-3	TRBJ1-4	.	TGCGCCAGCAGCGAGATTCAGGGGAGAGGCGAAAAACTGTTTTTT	CASSEIQGRGEKLFF
13	.	TRBV7-3	TRBJ1-2	.	TGTGCCAGCAGCCCGGACATTAACTATGGCTACACCTTC	CASSPDINYGYTF
14	many	TRBV29-1	TRBJ2-7	.	TGCAGCGTTGTAGTCGACACCCAATCCTACGAGCAGTACTTC	CSVVVDTQSYEQYF
15	few	TRBV29-1	TRBJ2-5	TRBD2	TGCAGCGTTCCTCGGACTAGCGGGATTCAAGAGACCCAGTACTTC	CSVPRTSGIQETQYF
14	.	TRBV4-2	TRBJ2-3	.	TGTGCCAGCAGCCTTACGCCTGGGCCAGATACGCAGTATTTT	CASSLTPGPDTQYF
15	few	TRBV9	TRBJ2-3	.	TGTGCCAGCAGCGTAGGGCCAGGGAGCACAGATACGCAGTATTTT	CASSVGPGSTDTQYF
11	.	TRBV29-1	TRBJ2-1	.	TGCAGCGTTGTGGGCTACAATGAGCAGTTCTTC	CSVVGYNEQFF
15	.	TRBV27	TRBJ2-3	.	TGTGCCAGCAGTTTATGGGGGCAGGGAGCCGATACGCAGTATTTT	CASSLWGQGADTQYF
12	many	TRBV12-3/TRBV12-4	TRBJ2-5	.	TGTGCCAGCAGTTTAGTACAAGAGACCCAGTACTTC	CASSLVQETQYF
14	many	TRBV12-3/TRBV12-4	TRBJ2-1	.	TGTGCCAGCAGCCAACTTCGGGGACTCTATAAGCAGTTCTTC	CASSQLRGLYKQFF
11	few	TRBV29-1	TRBJ1-2	.	TGCAGCGCCCCGTCCAACTATGGCTACACCTTC	CSAPSNYGYTF
14	few	TRBV7-2	TRBJ2-7	.	TGTGCCAGCAGCTTGGTGACGGGGCGCGACGAGCAGTACTTC	CASSLVTGRDEQYF
13	many	TRBV10-3	TRBJ1-2	.	TGTGCCATCAAGTATGGAGCGAACTATGGCTACACCTTC	CAIKYGANYGYTF
15	few	TRBV6-6	TRBJ2-1	TRBD2	TGTGCCAGCAGTTACGCCCTAGCGGGAGCGGATGAGCAGTTCTTC	CASSYALAGADEQFF
12	many	TRBV12-3/TRBV12-4	TRBJ1-2	TRBD1	TGTGCCAGCAGGCCTGGGACAGCCGGCTACACCTTC	CASRPGTAGYTF
12	.	TRBV28	TRBJ1-6	.	TGTGCCAGCAGTTTTTCAGATTCACCCCTCCACTTT	CASSFSDSPLHF
12	few	TRBV2	TRBJ2-7	.	TGTGCCAGCAGTGCCCAGCAGATCTACATGTACTTC	CASSAQQIYMYF
14	few	TRBV6-6	TRBJ1-1	.	TGTGCCAGCAGTCCCCGAGGCACGGAAAATGAAGCTTTCTTT	CASSPRGTENEAFF